The 11 T cell receptor beta chains in this list originate from one sample, sequenced in a study of cytomegalovirus exposure and HLA in healthy donors (dated by TCRdb to 2016 to 2017). Preparation of the library involved the immunoSEQ multiplex PCR assay. For the multiplex PCR, a mixture combining 60 forward primers for TCR Vbeta segments and 13 reverse primers for TCR Jbeta segments was used. TCRdb carries this immuneACCESS record with in-frame sequences only. Its versions omit some clonotypes, under half of them owing to an unresolved V gene in the studies checked, with the rest unexplained. Within this sample are 140,000 to 150,000 clones, with over 60% of them counted one time only. 3% of the sample is held by the ten biggest clonotypes. Sequencing was carried out using PBMCs. All receptors come from a man between 40 and 49 years old in good health and CMV-seropositive.

The chain has TRBV29-1 and TRBJ1-2; the D gene is possibly TRBD1 (6 bases). The ends were cut back, 6 bases at V and 7 bases at J, with 15 bases in the middle. Germline V lookup: CDR1 SQVTM, CDR2 ANQGSEA. There are 12 residues in the CDR3. CDR3 region: CSVGTRNLGYTF. Here the CDR3 DNA reads TGCAGCGTAGGGACAAGGAACCTTGGCTACACCTTC.

The chain employs TRBV10-3 and TRBJ2-3; 7 bases map to TRBD1. Unmatched junction bases numbered 16, after V lost 0 bases and J lost 4 bases. The CDR3 is 19 residues long. CDR1 and CDR2 from the germline V gene are ENHRY and SYGVKD. The CDR3 region is CAISESGPPHRGIADTQYF. DNA of the CDR3: TGTGCCATCAGTGAGTCGGGTCCACCCCACAGGGGAATCGCAGATACGCAGTATTTT.

This chain links TRBV4-2 with TRBJ2-7; 9 nucleotides agree with TRBD2. The CDR3 sequence is 18 residues long. Germline CDR1 and CDR2: LGHNA and YNFKEQ. V lost 0 bases, J lost 0 bases, and 9 bases stayed unmatched. Here the CDR3 DNA reads TGTGCCAGCAGCCAAGATCGGCGAGCGGGAGGACCCTCCTACGAGCAGTACTTC. Encoded protein: CASSQDRRAGGPSYEQYF.

Worth noting for this clone: The germline gene is not matched at one end of the junction; a read error may be the cause. The chain joins TRBV10-3 to TRBJ2-5, with D possibly matching TRBD2 (6 bases). The DNA end is more similar to TRBJ2-7, so the J call may be wrong. Germline-derived CDR1 and CDR2 are ENHRY and SYGVKD. This CDR3 is 15 amino acids long. This CDR3 reads CAIRDTGTSSNEQYF. CDR3 sequence (DNA): TGTGCCATCAGGGACACGGGTACTAGCTCCAACGAGCAGTACTTC.

This clone is a singleton in its sample. The chain recombines TRBV11-2 with TRBJ2-2, with unresolved D. CDR1 is SGHAT and CDR2 is FQNNGV in the germline V gene. The CDR3 length is 15 residues. V lost 6 bases, J lost 3 bases, and 14 bases lay in between. Written as DNA, the CDR3 is TGTGCCAGCAGGCCCATCGCAGGCTACACCGGGGAGCTGTTTTTT. It yields the protein CASRPIAGYTGELFF.

The rearrangement uses TRBV28 and TRBJ1-2; no clear D gene. Per the germline V gene, CDR1 is MDHEN and CDR2 is SYDVKM. CDR3 length: 14 residues. V was pared by 1 base and J by 4 bases, with 10 bases between. Here the CDR3 DNA reads TGTGCCAGCAGTTTATTAGCGGCAACCTATGGCTACACCTTC. Amino acids: CASSLLAATYGYTF.

The chain uses TRBV30 and TRBJ2-5; the match to TRBD2 covers 13 bases. The V gene's germline CDR1 is GTSNPN and CDR2 SVGIG (reference sequence). The CDR3 has 15 residues. J was trimmed by 11 bases and V by 2 bases; bases with no gene match: 11. The CDR3 spells CAWSPRGLAGEEQYF. The CDR3 DNA follows: TGTGCCTGGAGTCCACGAGGACTAGCGGGAGAAGAGCAGTACTTC.

This chain links TRBV30 with TRBJ1-5; TRBD1 might be the D (5 bases). Trimming stripped 2 bases from V and 3 bases from J, with 8 bases between. This CDR3 has 13 residues. The germline V gene encodes CDR1 GTSNPN and CDR2 SVGIG (reference sequence). CDR3 loop: CAWSFRDNQPQHF. The DNA of the CDR3 is TGTGCCTGGAGTTTCAGGGACAATCAGCCCCAGCATTTT. The full variable domain, in which reference TRBV30 and TRBJ1-5 provide the parts outside the CDR3, is SQTIHQWPATLVQPVGSPLSLECTVEGTSNPNLYWYRQAAGRGLQLLFYSVGIGQISSEVPQNLSASRPQDRQFILSSKKLLLSDSGFYLCAWSFRDNQPQHFGDGTRLSIL.

The rearrangement links TRBV14 to TRBJ2-7; tentative D call: TRBD1 (5 bases). The CDR3 covers 15 residues. Germline V gene lookup returns CDR1 SGHDN and CDR2 FVKESK. The ends were cut back, 1 base at V and 2 bases at J, with 12 bases in the middle. The DNA for the CDR3 is TGTGCCAGCAGCCAAGTCCCCAGGGCACCCTACGAGCAGTACTTC. Translating gives CASSQVPRAPYEQYF.

This clone was seen only once. The chain links TRBV19 to TRBJ2-5; 14 bases are shared with TRBD2. The CDR3 has 18 residues. V was clipped by 6 bases and J by 4 bases; unmatched bases: 13. Germline values: CDR1 LNHDA, CDR2 SQIVND (reference sequence). The CDR3 is CASSVPGLAGERLETQYF. In DNA, the CDR3 is TGTGCCAGTAGCGTACCGGGACTAGCGGGAGAGCGTCTAGAGACCCAGTACTTC.

This clone has only one observation. The chain links TRBV18 to TRBJ1-1; 9 bases align to TRBD1. The CDR3 has 20 residues. Germline values: CDR1 KGHSH, CDR2 LQKENI. Unmatched junction bases numbered 20, after V lost 3 bases and J lost 3 bases. The chain's CDR3 is CASSPSLYIRTGASDTEAFF. The CDR3 bases are TGTGCCAGCTCACCTAGCCTCTATATTCGGACAGGGGCGTCGGACACTGAAGCTTTCTTT. Variable domain in full (rest from reference TRBV18 and TRBJ1-1): NAGVMQNPRHLVRRRGQEARLRCSPMKGHSHVYWYRQLPEEGLKFMVYLQKENIIDESGMPKERFSAEFPKEGPSILRIQQVVRGDSAAYFCASSPSLYIRTGASDTEAFFGQGTRLTVV.